The present T cell receptor (beta chain) was sequenced within a study of T-cell reconstitution after alpha-beta-depleted transplantation in children. Using unique molecular identifiers, the investigators prepared the TCRbeta library. MiXCR, run by TCRdb on the PCR reads, gives a single entry per CDR3 protein. The table includes roughly 590,000 distinct CDR3 sequences, roughly 17% detected once. The CDR3 sequence is 13 residues long. Germline CDR1 is DFQATT and CDR2 is SNEGSKA (reference sequence). V shed 7 bases and J shed 0 bases, with 7 bases lying between them. The sequences come from PBMCs from the stem cell graft donor, collected from the stem cell graft. The chain uses TRBV20-1 and TRBJ1-6; no reliable D call. This clonotype was sampled from a human donor who donated a stem cell graft to a child with acute myeloid leukemia. The DNA of the CDR3 is TGCAGTGGGGTGAGCTCCTATAATTCACCCCTCCACTTT. Protein sequence: CSGVSSYNSPLHF.